The 30 T cell receptor beta chains below all came from one sample that was sequenced in a study of T cell changes during pregnancy in multiple sclerosis. TCRdb's copy holds only in-frame clones and misses some; the assay was immunoSEQ multiplex PCR. This table holds some 100,000 clones, roughly 93% found once. The sequencing here drew on peripheral blood, taken before pregnancy. The receptor source for this set is a female donor with multiple sclerosis, enrolled in a pregnancy study.

The chain links TRBV28 to TRBJ2-7, with TRBD2 matching 11 bases. Trimming cost V 7 bases and J 3 bases; bases outside gene matches: 5. Germline values: CDR1 MDHEN, CDR2 SYDVKM. This CDR3 contains 14 residues. This chain's CDR3 is CASKLAGESYEQYF. In nucleotides, the CDR3 is TGTGCCAGCAAACTAGCGGGAGAAAGCTACGAGCAGTACTTC.

The CDR3 protein is CASSLQGQTYEQYF. The CDR3 nucleotides read TGTGCCAGCAGCTTACAGGGTCAAACCTACGAGCAGTACTTC. This chain joins TRBV7-2 and TRBJ2-7; maybe TRBD1 (5 bases). V lost 2 bases to trimming and J lost 2 bases, with 10 bases between them. Germline CDR1 SGHTA, CDR2 FQGNSA. The CDR3 contains 14 residues.

This clone was counted once. The V gene is TRBV6-1, the J gene TRBJ2-2; 9 bases line up with TRBD1. Germline V lookup: CDR1 MNHNS, CDR2 SASEGT. This CDR3 contains 16 residues. Trimming removed 1 base from V and 3 bases from J; junction bases left unmatched: 3. The CDR3 region is CASSEDRGRYTGELFF. CDR3 nucleotides: TGTGCCAGCAGTGAAGACAGGGGGCGGTACACCGGGGAGCTGTTTTTT.

This clone has only one observation. The rearrangement links TRBV2 to TRBJ1-2; TRBD1 matches at 10 bases. Germline lookup yields CDR1 SNHLY and CDR2 FYNNEI. There are 12 residues in the CDR3. Trimming at V came to 8 bases and at J to 6 bases, leaving 3 bases not matched to a gene. The CDR3 nucleotides are TGTGCCAGCGAGGGGACAGGGGATGGCTACACCTTC. Translating it yields CASEGTGDGYTF.

V gene TRBV7-9 combines with J gene TRBJ2-5; maybe TRBD1 (6 bases). This CDR3 is built from 14 residues. Germline V CDR1 and CDR2: SEHNR, FQNEAQ (reference sequence). Trimming shortened V by 8 bases and J by 4 bases, and 17 bases separated the two germline ends. The CDR3 sequence is CASRLQGPGETQYF. The CDR3 DNA reads as TGTGCCAGCCGATTACAGGGCCCGGGAGAGACCCAGTACTTC.

The V gene is TRBV5-1, the J gene TRBJ2-6; TRBD1 is a possible D gene (6 bases). The CDR3 is 17 amino acids. Looked up from germline, CDR1 is SGHRS and CDR2 is YFSETQ. The V gene lost 4 bases and the J gene lost 0 bases, with 14 bases spanning the gap. The CDR3: CASSGSGQRSGANVLTF. The CDR3 region has the DNA TGCGCCAGCAGCGGCTCGGGACAACGCTCTGGGGCCAACGTCCTGACTTTC.

The rearrangement links TRBV27 to TRBJ2-2, with 8 bases aligning to TRBD2. Germline CDR1 is MNHEY and CDR2 is SMNVEV (reference sequence). CDR3 length: 15 residues. The ends lost 7 bases at V and 5 bases at J; junction bases unmatched: 9. The CDR3, as DNA: TGTGCCAGCACCTGGGGGACTAGGGGTACCGGGGAGCTGTTTTTT. As protein: CASTWGTRGTGELFF.

This clone was found once. For the CDR3, the DNA is TGTGCCAGCTCCCTGGGACAGGGAGAACGTCAGCCCCAGCATTTT. This translates into CASSLGQGERQPQHF. The chain carries TRBV18 and TRBJ1-5, with 9 bases lining up with TRBD1. With V trimmed by 6 bases and J by 6 bases, 9 bases remained unmatched. The CDR3 is 15 amino acids. Germline-derived CDR1 and CDR2 are KGHSH and LQKENI.

V usage is TRBV27 and J usage is TRBJ2-7, with TRBD2 as a possible D gene (5 bases). The CDR3 length is 13 residues. Germline CDR1 is MNHEY and CDR2 is SMNVEV (reference sequence). V lost 6 bases, J lost 3 bases, and 12 bases lay in between. The CDR3 DNA reads as TGTGCCAGCAGACTAATCGGGGACTACGAGCAGTACTTC. It encodes CASRLIGDYEQYF.

The rearrangement links TRBV9 to TRBJ2-1, with 7 bases that match TRBD2. Trimming removed 0 bases from V and 10 bases from J; junction bases left unmatched: 10. The CDR3 extends over 15 amino acids. Germline assignment: CDR1 SGDLS and CDR2 YYNGEE. The CDR3 is CASSVGGTMWDEQFF. The CDR3 DNA follows: TGTGCCAGCAGCGTAGGGGGGACTATGTGGGACGAGCAGTTCTTC.

The CDR3 here is CASSLAGTSFQTQYF. DNA of the CDR3: TGTGCCAGCAGCTTAGCTGGGACTAGCTTCCAGACCCAGTACTTC. The V and J genes are TRBV7-9 and TRBJ2-5; 9 bases agree with TRBD2. Losses at the gene ends were 0 bases for V and 6 bases for J; bases not matched to a gene: 5. This CDR3 has 15 amino acids. The V gene's germline CDR1 is SEHNR and CDR2 FQNEAQ (reference sequence).

The chain is built from TRBV18 and TRBJ2-7; tentatively, D is TRBD1 (6 bases). The V end was cut by 2 bases, the J end by 4 bases, with 12 bases between. The CDR3 is made up of 14 amino acids. The V gene's germline CDR1 is KGHSH and CDR2 LQKENI. The CDR3 spells CASSPGGLAYEQYF. The DNA of the CDR3 is TGTGCCAGCTCACCAGGGGGCCTAGCTTACGAGCAGTACTTC.

The V gene is TRBV4-2, the J gene TRBJ1-3; 7 bases are shared with TRBD1. CDR1 is LGHNA, CDR2 YNFKEQ, per germline. The CDR3 has 16 amino acids. V lost 4 bases and J lost 4; bases outside the gene matches: 10. The CDR3 DNA is TGTGCCAGCAGCCCTGCGCACACAGGGGCCGGAAACACCATATATTTT. Its translation is CASSPAHTGAGNTIYF.

The CDR3 DNA follows: TGTGCCAGCAGCAGTACGACAGGGACCGACACTGAAGCTTTCTTT. Amino acids: CASSSTTGTDTEAFF. This chain links TRBV7-9 with TRBJ1-1; 7 bases are a match to TRBD1. Losses at the gene ends were 5 bases for V and 3 bases for J; bases not matched to a gene: 9. CDR1 SEHNR and CDR2 FQNEAQ come from the germline V gene (reference sequence). The CDR3 has 15 amino acids.

This clone was seen only once. The chain employs TRBV7-9 and TRBJ2-7; D is unresolved. The CDR3 runs to 15 residues. Between the trimmed V and J ends, which lost 5 bases and 3 bases, there was a span of 17 bases. Germline CDR1 reads SEHNR; CDR2 reads FQNEAQ (reference sequence). DNA of the CDR3: TGTGCCAGCAGCCCCGCCCAGACATTAGGCTACGAGCAGTACTTC. It encodes CASSPAQTLGYEQYF.

The chain employs TRBV4-2 and TRBJ1-2; D gene ambiguous. This CDR3 is built from 16 residues. Germline V CDR1 and CDR2: LGHNA, YNFKEQ. V dropped 0 bases and J dropped 5 bases, with 16 bases sitting between them. CDR3 amino acids: CASSQEGSLIGYGYTF. In nucleotides, the CDR3 is TGTGCCAGCAGCCAAGAAGGCTCCCTTATCGGGTATGGCTACACCTTC.

This clone was seen only once. The chain joins TRBV5-4 to TRBJ2-5; a weak D match, TRBD1 (5 bases). The CDR3 has 13 amino acids. Trimming left V 5 bases short and J 4 bases short, with 12 bases between. Germline loops: CDR1 SGHNT, CDR2 YYREEE (reference sequence). As DNA, the CDR3 is TGTGCCAGCAGGGCAGGGCCCAGAGAGACCCAGTACTTC. This encodes CASRAGPRETQYF.

This clone was found once. This chain uses TRBV5-1 with TRBJ2-3; perhaps TRBD2 as D (5 bases). CDR1 and CDR2 from the germline V gene are SGHRS and YFSETQ. Trimming pared 4 bases from V and 2 bases from J, leaving 11 bases between. This CDR3 region has 14 residues. CDR3 residues: CASSNVANTDTQYF. The CDR3 DNA reads as TGCGCCAGCAGCAACGTAGCGAACACAGATACGCAGTATTTT.

The rearrangement links TRBV4-3 to TRBJ2-3, with 10 bases that match TRBD1. CDR3 size: 17 residues. With 0 bases clipped from V and 6 bases from J, the junction kept 9 bases outside the gene matches. Germline values: CDR1 LGHNA, CDR2 YSLEER. This chain's CDR3 is CASSQDELDRGMDTQYF. The CDR3 region has the DNA TGCGCCAGCAGCCAAGATGAACTGGACAGGGGGATGGATACGCAGTATTTT.

V usage is TRBV27 and J usage is TRBJ2-7; TRBD2 matches 7 bases. The germline CDR1 and CDR2 sequences are MNHEY and SMNVEV (reference sequence). Trimming cost V 2 bases and J 0 bases; bases outside gene matches: 10. The CDR3 runs to 17 residues. CDR3 DNA sequence: TGTGCCAGCAGTTTACGTCCCCCGGGACTAAGCTCCTACGAGCAGTACTTC. Amino acids: CASSLRPPGLSSYEQYF.

This clone showed up just a few times. The V gene is TRBV9, the J gene TRBJ1-3, with D perhaps TRBD1 (5 bases). The CDR3 length is 13 residues. CDR1 and CDR2 from the germline V gene are SGDLS and YYNGEE. Trimming removed 0 bases from V and 7 bases from J, with 8 bases in between. The CDR3 here is CASSVGPGNTIYF. As DNA, the CDR3 is TGTGCCAGCAGCGTAGGACCAGGGAACACCATATATTTT.

This clone was seen a handful of times. This sequence joins TRBV7-9 and TRBJ1-1; TRBD1 aligns across 9 bases. The CDR3 spans 13 residues. J gave up 3 bases and V 5 bases, and 1 base lay outside the gene matches. Germline CDR1 and CDR2: SEHNR and FQNEAQ (reference sequence). DNA of the CDR3: TGTGCCAGCAGCGGACAGGGGTACACTGAAGCTTTCTTT. Its protein is CASSGQGYTEAFF. The full variable domain, its missing parts supplied by reference TRBV7-9 and TRBJ1-1, is DTGVSQNPRHKITKRGQNVTFRCDPISEHNRLYWYRQTLGQGPEFLTYFQNEAQLEKSRLLSDRFSAERPKGSFSTLEIQRTEQGDSAMYLCASSGQGYTEAFFGQGTRLTVV.

The chain is built from TRBV19 and TRBJ1-5, with TRBD1 matching 7 bases. V was clipped by 10 bases and J by 4 bases; unmatched bases: 7. This CDR3 contains 13 residues. Germline loops: CDR1 LNHDA, CDR2 SQIVND (reference sequence). CDR3 protein: CATRGVWNQPQHF. CDR3 DNA sequence: TGTGCCACCAGGGGGGTATGGAATCAGCCCCAGCATTTT.

The genes are TRBV5-1 and TRBJ2-7, with 7 bases lining up with TRBD2. The V segment lost 4 bases and the J segment 7 bases; nucleotides outside the gene matches: 17. The CDR3 totals 16 residues. The germline gives CDR1 SGHRS, CDR2 YFSETQ. The CDR3 sequence is CASSPSGLAEREEQYF. For the CDR3, the DNA is TGCGCCAGCAGCCCCAGCGGGCTAGCGGAAAGGGAGGAGCAGTACTTC.

The J gene is TRBJ2-3, the V gene TRBV9; tentatively, D is TRBD2 (5 bases). V lost 0 bases, J lost 3 bases, and 17 bases lay in between. This CDR3 is 17 amino acids long. CDR1 and CDR2 (germline): SGDLS, YYNGEE. CDR3 coding DNA: TGTGCCAGCAGCGTAGATCCTAGCTGGATTGGGACAGATACGCAGTATTTT. Translating gives CASSVDPSWIGTDTQYF.

In DNA form, the CDR3 reads TGTGCCAGCAGCCCCCATGAAGGAGGGAGGGCCGGGGAGCTGTTTTTT. Protein: CASSPHEGGRAGELFF. V is TRBV7-8 and J is TRBJ2-2, with TRBD2 matching 7 bases. The V and J ends lost 5 bases and 6 bases, in that order; junction bases with no gene match: 12. CDR1 is SGHVS, CDR2 FQNEAQ, per germline. This CDR3 contains 16 residues.

In this sample, this clone turned up once. The chain employs TRBV13 and TRBJ2-7; D possibly corresponds to TRBD1 (6 bases). Trimming removed 4 bases at V and 1 base at J, with 8 bases between. This CDR3 has 13 amino acids. CDR1 and CDR2 from the germline V gene are PRHDT and FYEKMQ (reference sequence). The CDR3 spells CASSSQGSYEQYF. CDR3 DNA sequence: TGTGCCAGCAGCTCACAGGGTTCCTACGAGCAGTACTTC. Together with reference TRBV13 and TRBJ2-7, the CDR3 gives the full variable domain: AAGVIQSPRHLIKEKRETATLKCYPIPRHDTVYWYQQGPGQDPQFLISFYEKMQSDKGSIPDRFSAQQFSDYHSELNMSSLELGDSALYFCASSSQGSYEQYFGPGTRLTVT.

The chain combines TRBV28 with TRBJ1-1; maybe TRBD1 (5 bases). Trimming removed 3 bases from V and 1 base from J, with 9 bases in between. There are 14 residues in the CDR3. Germline V lookup: CDR1 MDHEN, CDR2 SYDVKM. The CDR3 loop reads CASSFGGRNTEAFF. CDR3 DNA sequence: TGTGCCAGCAGTTTTGGGGGGAGGAACACTGAAGCTTTCTTT.

CDR3 residues: CASSARADGKYEQYF. Written as DNA, the CDR3 is TGTGCCAGCAGCGCGAGGGCGGATGGCAAGTACGAGCAGTACTTC. The chain links TRBV7-6 to TRBJ2-7; a possible D gene is TRBD2 (5 bases). Germline CDR1 reads SGHVS; CDR2 reads FNYEAQ. The CDR3 has 15 residues. Trimming pared 5 bases from V and 4 bases from J, leaving 18 bases between.

The chain is built from TRBV4-1 and TRBJ2-7; possible D gene TRBD1, 6 bases. CDR1 MGHRA and CDR2 YSYEKL come from the germline V gene. The CDR3 spans 13 residues. V was shortened by 3 bases and J by 3 bases, with 9 bases between the two germline ends. The CDR3 nucleotides read TGCGCCAGCAGCCAGACAGGAAGCTACGAGCAGTACTTC. Encoded protein: CASSQTGSYEQYF.